This TCR beta chain was identified during a study of neurological immune-mediated disorders (dated by TCRdb to between 2017 and 2020). Turning to the overall study: Peripheral blood TCR-beta repertoires from HTLV-I-associated myelopathy (HAM/TSP) patients, multiple sclerosis patients and healthy controls were compared by UMI-based sequencing. The cohort comprised roughly 69 subjects: roughly 14 HAM/TSP patients, approximately 34 multiple sclerosis patients and 20 or so healthy controls. To precisely calculate how much the frequency of each individual clone varied, libraries were sequenced in technical triplicate. Alongside PBMC samples, the set of about 97 TCR-beta libraries contained longitudinal samples, technical triplicates, and paired CD4+ and CD8+ T-cell subsets that had been sorted.

The sample's time point, from its label and the paper: technical triplicate 2. Libraries from unsorted PBMCs were made from 2 million PBMCs kept in RNAlater at -80 degrees C until RNA extraction. PBMCs were separated from peripheral blood using Ficoll-Hypaque density gradient centrifugation and then cryopreserved in liquid nitrogen. cDNA synthesis used template-switch 5'RACE with a primer carrying a 10-nucleotide random unique molecular identifier tagging each TCR transcript. Each sequencing run produced over 190 million TCR-beta sequences covering 15-18 subjects. The RNeasy kit was used for extraction of total RNA. The KAPA Real-time Library Amplification kit was used to amplify TCR-beta VDJ regions with primers for the TCR constant region and the 5'RACE anchor. Sample indexes and Illumina adaptors were added in a first PCR, and a second PCR then increased library yield. After Ampure bead purification, the TCR product of roughly 650 bp was size-selected on a 2% E-gel SizeSelection system. Before pooling, libraries had their quality checked on a Bioanalyzer, their concentration measured with Qubit, and their quantity determined with the Kapa Library Quantification kit. An Illumina HiSeq 2500 was used to sequence the libraries paired-end at 2 x 150 bp. To increase sequence diversity, roughly 24-30% phiX was spiked into each library pool. Regarding the original processing steps: The UMI-based MiGEC pipeline processed quality-filtered reads and removed over 80% of raw TCR sequences during error correction. VDJ genes were aligned to IMGT germline references, and each clonotype was defined by a unique CDR3 amino acid sequence together with V-J genes. Clonal expansion, Shannon diversity and CDR3 relatedness (CalcPairwiseDistances, ClusterSamples) were evaluated with VDJtools, and phylogenetic trees were built with CLCbio workbench. Clones with at least 8 unique UMIs were defined as expanded, with this threshold being based on coefficient-of-variation modelling across technical triplicates. Using fastp trimming at Q25 and MiXCR clonotype assembly, TCRdb reanalyzed the public sequencing data and kept in-frame beta chains. Entries that share a CDR3 protein sequence are merged under the most common genes and DNA. What appears here as the V and J calls and clone size reflects TCRdb's work, not the paper's. In this sample the table shows around 56,000 distinct CDR3 sequences, around 24% of which occur a single time. The ten largest clones represent 3.5% to 5.5% of the sample.

General findings and caveats noted by the study authors: Expanded clones from different subjects shared no identical CDR3 amino acid sequences, which suggests that TCR-beta repertoires were private in all groups. TCR clonal expansion was highest in HAM/TSP patients and lowest in MS patients, with MS patients falling below even healthy controls.

The germline V gene sets CDR1 to SGHVS and CDR2 to FQNEAQ. V and J are truncated by 5 bases and 6 bases respectively, leaving an intervening sequence of 23 bases. The CDR3 sequence holds 17 residues, the cysteine and phenylalanine included. Only the CDR3 DNA stays, 51 bases, in frame from base 1. In this sample, this clonotype turned up many times. Its recognized antigen is unknown. No base quality information exists; no much larger clone differs at one position. This TCR was recovered from a man in his sixties with HTLV-1-associated myelopathy (HAM/TSP). Sequencing input: PBMCs. The chain uses TRBV7-8 and TRBJ1-5, and possibly TRBD1, on 5 matching bases. The DNA sequence is as follows: TGTGCCAGCAGCCCACGCGCGGGACCGTTCGTGTCTCAGCCCCAGCATTTT. It codes for CASSPRAGPFVSQPQHF. Full variable domain (CDR3 extended with the reference TRBV7-8 and TRBJ1-5 proteins): GAGVSQSPRYKVAKRGQDVALRCDPISGHVSLFWYQQALGQGPEFLTYFQNEAQLDKSGLPSDRFFAERPEGSVSTLKIQRTQQEDSAVYLCASSPRAGPFVSQPQHFGDGTRLSIL.